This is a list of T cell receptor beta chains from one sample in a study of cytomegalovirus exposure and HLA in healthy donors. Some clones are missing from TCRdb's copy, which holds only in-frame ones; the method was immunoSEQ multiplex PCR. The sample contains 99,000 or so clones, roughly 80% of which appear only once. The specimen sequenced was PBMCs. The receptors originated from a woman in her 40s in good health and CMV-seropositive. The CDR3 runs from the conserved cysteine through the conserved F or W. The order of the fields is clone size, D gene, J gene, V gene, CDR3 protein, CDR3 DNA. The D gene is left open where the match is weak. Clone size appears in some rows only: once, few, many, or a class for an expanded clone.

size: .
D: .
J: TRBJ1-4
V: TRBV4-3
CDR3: CASSQQQGSPNEKLFF
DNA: TGCGCCAGCAGCCAACAACAGGGTTCCCCTAATGAAAAACTGTTTTTT

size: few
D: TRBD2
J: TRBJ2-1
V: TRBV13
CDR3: CASSDSGGSYNEQFF
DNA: TGTGCCAGCAGTGACTCGGGAGGCTCCTACAATGAGCAGTTCTTC

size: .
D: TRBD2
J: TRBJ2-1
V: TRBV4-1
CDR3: CASSQGLAGGQDNEQFF
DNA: TGCGCCAGCAGCCAAGGACTAGCGGGGGGGCAGGACAATGAGCAGTTCTTC

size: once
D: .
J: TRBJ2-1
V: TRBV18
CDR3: CASSPSRGVPYNEQFF
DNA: TGTGCCAGCTCACCAAGCAGGGGAGTTCCCTACAATGAGCAGTTCTTC

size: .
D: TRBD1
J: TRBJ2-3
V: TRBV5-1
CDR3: CASSTGTGAGDTQYF
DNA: TGCGCCAGCAGCACAGGGACAGGGGCTGGAGATACGCAGTATTTT

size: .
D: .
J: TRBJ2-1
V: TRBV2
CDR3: CASSEELWARGLNEQFF
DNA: TGTGCCAGCAGTGAAGAGTTGTGGGCCCGGGGTTTAAATGAGCAGTTCTTC

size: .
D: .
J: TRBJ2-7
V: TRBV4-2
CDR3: CASSQALPPSSYEQYF
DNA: TGTGCCAGCAGCCAAGCCCTACCTCCGAGCTCCTACGAGCAGTACTTC

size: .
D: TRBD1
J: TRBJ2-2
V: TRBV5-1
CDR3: CASRAQGVDTGELFF
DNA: TGCGCCAGCAGAGCACAGGGGGTGGACACCGGGGAGCTGTTTTTT

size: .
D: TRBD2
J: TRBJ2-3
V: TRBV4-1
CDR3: CASSQGGTSFFTQYF
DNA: TGCGCCAGCAGCCAGGGGGGGACCAGCTTCTTTACGCAGTATTTT

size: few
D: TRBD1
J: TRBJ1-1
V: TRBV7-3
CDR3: CASSLGTGNTEAFF
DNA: TGTGCCAGCAGCTTAGGGACAGGGAACACTGAAGCTTTCTTT

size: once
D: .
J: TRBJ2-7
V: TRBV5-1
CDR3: CASSLAAGTPYEQYF
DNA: TGCGCCAGCAGCTTGGCGGCAGGAACCCCCTACGAGCAGTACTTC

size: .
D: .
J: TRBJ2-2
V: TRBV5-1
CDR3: CASINLAGNTGELFF
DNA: TGCGCCAGCATAAACCTGGCAGGGAACACCGGGGAGCTGTTTTTT

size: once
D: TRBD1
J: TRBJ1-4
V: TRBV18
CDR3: CASGQGSATNEKLFF
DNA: TGTGCCAGCGGACAGGGGAGTGCAACTAATGAAAAACTGTTTTTT

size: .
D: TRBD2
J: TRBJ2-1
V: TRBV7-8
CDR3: CASSLIASGRAPNEQFF
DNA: TGTGCCAGCAGCTTAATCGCTAGCGGGAGGGCCCCTAATGAGCAGTTCTTC

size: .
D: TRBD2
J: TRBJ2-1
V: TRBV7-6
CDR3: CASSLDRGVHEQFF
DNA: TGTGCCAGCAGCTTAGATCGGGGGGTCCATGAGCAGTTCTTC

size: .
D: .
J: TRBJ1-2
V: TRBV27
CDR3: CASSRKPGDGYGYTF
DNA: TGTGCCAGCAGCCGTAAGCCGGGGGATGGGTATGGCTACACCTTC

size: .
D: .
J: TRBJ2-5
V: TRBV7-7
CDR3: CASSLGGARETQYF
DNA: TGTGCTAGCAGCTTAGGCGGGGCACGGGAGACCCAGTACTTC

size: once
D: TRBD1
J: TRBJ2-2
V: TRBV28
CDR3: CASSWGDRENGELFF
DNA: TGTGCCAGCAGTTGGGGGGACAGGGAGAACGGGGAGCTGTTTTTT

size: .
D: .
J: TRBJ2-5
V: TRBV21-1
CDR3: CASSKGRRTGGEETQYF
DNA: TGTGCCAGCAGCAAAGGTAGAAGGACAGGGGGGGAGGAGACCCAGTACTTC

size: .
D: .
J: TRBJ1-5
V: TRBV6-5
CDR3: CASRKTGDGNQPQHF
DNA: TGTGCCAGCCGGAAAACAGGTGATGGTAATCAGCCCCAGCATTTT

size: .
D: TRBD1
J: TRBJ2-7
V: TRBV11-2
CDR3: CASSFQQGEQYF
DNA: TGTGCCAGCAGCTTCCAACAGGGGGAGCAGTACTTC

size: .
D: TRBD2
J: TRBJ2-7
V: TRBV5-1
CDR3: CASSFSSGGPVSAYEQYF
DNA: TGCGCCAGCAGCTTTTCTAGCGGGGGGCCAGTGAGCGCCTACGAGCAGTACTTC

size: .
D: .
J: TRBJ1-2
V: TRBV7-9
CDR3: CASSEISFYGYTF
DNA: TGTGCCAGCAGCGAGATTTCCTTCTATGGCTACACCTTC

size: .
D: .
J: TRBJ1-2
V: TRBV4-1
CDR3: CASSQGENYGYTF
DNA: TGCGCCAGCAGCCAAGGGGAGAACTATGGCTACACCTTC

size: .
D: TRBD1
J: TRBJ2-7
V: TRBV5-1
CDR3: CASSSKTGGPYEQYF
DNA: TGCGCCAGCAGCTCGAAGACAGGGGGCCCCTACGAGCAGTACTTC

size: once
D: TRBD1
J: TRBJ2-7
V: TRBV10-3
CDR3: CAISLGQGAPYEQYF
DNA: TGTGCCATCAGCTTGGGACAGGGGGCGCCATACGAGCAGTACTTC

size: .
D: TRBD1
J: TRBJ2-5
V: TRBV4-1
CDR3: CASSPNFFISSAGGQDTQYF
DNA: TGCGCCAGCAGCCCGAATTTTTTTATCTCTTCGGCAGGGGGACAAGATACCCAGTACTTC

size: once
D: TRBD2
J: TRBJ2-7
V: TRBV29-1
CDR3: CSVVLAGDGEQYF
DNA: TGCAGCGTAGTACTAGCGGGGGACGGCGAGCAGTACTTC

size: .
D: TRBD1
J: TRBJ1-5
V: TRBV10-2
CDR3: CAANRDRAVSEPQHF
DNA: TGCGCCGCCAACCGGGACAGGGCGGTTTCGGAGCCCCAGCATTTT

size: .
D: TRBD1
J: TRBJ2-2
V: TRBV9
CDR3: CASSRQGSAGELFF
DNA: TGTGCCAGCAGCCGACAGGGATCGGCCGGGGAGCTGTTTTTT

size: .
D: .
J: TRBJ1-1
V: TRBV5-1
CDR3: CASSTLTGSTEAFF
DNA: TGCGCCAGCTCTACACTCACAGGGAGCACTGAAGCTTTCTTT

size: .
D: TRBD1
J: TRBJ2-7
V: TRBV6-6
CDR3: CASSYPGGMAEQYF
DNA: TGTGCCAGCAGTTACCCAGGGGGTATGGCCGAGCAGTACTTC

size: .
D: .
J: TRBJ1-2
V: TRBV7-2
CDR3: CASAAGRTLNYGYTF
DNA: TGTGCCAGCGCGGCGGGACGGACATTAAACTATGGCTACACCTTC

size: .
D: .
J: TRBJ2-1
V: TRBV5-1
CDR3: CASSLAWLLDSYNEQFF
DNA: TGCGCCAGCAGCTTGGCCTGGCTCCTCGACTCCTACAATGAGCAGTTCTTC

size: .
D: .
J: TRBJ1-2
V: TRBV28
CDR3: CASSSWLLTGLVGGYTF
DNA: TGTGCCAGCAGTTCCTGGCTACTTACAGGTCTGGTCGGTGGCTACACCTTC

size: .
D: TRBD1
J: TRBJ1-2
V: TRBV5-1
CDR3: CASSHDRVHGYTF
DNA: TGCGCCAGCAGCCATGACAGGGTCCATGGCTACACCTTC

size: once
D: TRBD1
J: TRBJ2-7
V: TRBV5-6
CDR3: CASTRTGSSYEQYF
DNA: TGTGCCAGCACCCGGACAGGGAGCTCCTACGAGCAGTACTTC

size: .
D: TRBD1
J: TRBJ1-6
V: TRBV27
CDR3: CASSLNDRALASPLHF
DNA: TGTGCCAGCAGTTTAAATGACAGGGCTTTAGCTTCACCCCTCCACTTT

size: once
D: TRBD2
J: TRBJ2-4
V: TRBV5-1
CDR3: CASSLDVAGNIQYF
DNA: TGCGCCAGCAGCTTGGACGTAGCGGGTAACATTCAGTACTTC

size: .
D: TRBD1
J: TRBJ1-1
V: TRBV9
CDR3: CASSPRRKEGAGMNTEAFF
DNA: TGTGCCAGCAGCCCACGTAGGAAGGAGGGGGCTGGTATGAACACTGAAGCTTTCTTT

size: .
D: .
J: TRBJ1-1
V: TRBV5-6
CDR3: CASSGGPRAEAFF
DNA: TGTGCCAGCAGCGGCGGTCCTCGAGCTGAAGCTTTCTTT

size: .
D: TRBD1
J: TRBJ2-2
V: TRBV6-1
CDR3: CASDRGLNTGELFF
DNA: TGTGCCAGCGACAGGGGACTGAACACCGGGGAGCTGTTTTTT

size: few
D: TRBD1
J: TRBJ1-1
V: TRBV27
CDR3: CASSLSDRWATEAFF
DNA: TGTGCCAGCAGTTTATCGGACAGGTGGGCCACTGAAGCTTTCTTT

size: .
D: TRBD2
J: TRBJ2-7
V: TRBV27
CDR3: CASREREWKYEQYF
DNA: TGTGCCAGCAGGGAGCGGGAGTGGAAATACGAGCAGTACTTC

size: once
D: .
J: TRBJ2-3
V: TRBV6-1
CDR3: CASSESPLADTQYF
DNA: TGTGCCAGCAGTGAAAGTCCTCTAGCAGATACGCAGTATTTT

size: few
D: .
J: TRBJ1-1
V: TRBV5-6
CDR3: CASIRAYAANTEAFF
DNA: TGTGCCAGCATCCGAGCTTACGCGGCGAACACTGAAGCTTTCTTT

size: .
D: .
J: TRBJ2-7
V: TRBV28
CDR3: CASSVALGLLYEQYF
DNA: TGTGCCAGCAGTGTGGCCCTAGGACTCCTATACGAGCAGTACTTC

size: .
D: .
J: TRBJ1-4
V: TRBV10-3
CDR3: CAISELLTNEKLFF
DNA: TGTGCCATCAGTGAATTACTTACTAATGAAAAACTGTTTTTT

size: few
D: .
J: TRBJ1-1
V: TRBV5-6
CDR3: CASSRWWGMNTEAFF
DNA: TGTGCCAGCAGCCGGTGGTGGGGCATGAACACTGAAGCTTTCTTT

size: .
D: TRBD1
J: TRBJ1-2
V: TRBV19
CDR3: CASSMGTGSFYGYTF
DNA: TGTGCCAGTAGTATGGGGACAGGGTCCTTCTATGGCTACACCTTC

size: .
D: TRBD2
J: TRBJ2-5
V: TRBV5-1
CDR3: CASRPSGAQETQYF
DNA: TGCGCCAGCAGACCCAGCGGGGCCCAAGAGACCCAGTACTTC

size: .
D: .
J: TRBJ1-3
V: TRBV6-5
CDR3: CASSPRAGSGNTIYF
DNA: TGTGCCAGCAGTCCACGAGCGGGTTCTGGAAACACCATATATTTT